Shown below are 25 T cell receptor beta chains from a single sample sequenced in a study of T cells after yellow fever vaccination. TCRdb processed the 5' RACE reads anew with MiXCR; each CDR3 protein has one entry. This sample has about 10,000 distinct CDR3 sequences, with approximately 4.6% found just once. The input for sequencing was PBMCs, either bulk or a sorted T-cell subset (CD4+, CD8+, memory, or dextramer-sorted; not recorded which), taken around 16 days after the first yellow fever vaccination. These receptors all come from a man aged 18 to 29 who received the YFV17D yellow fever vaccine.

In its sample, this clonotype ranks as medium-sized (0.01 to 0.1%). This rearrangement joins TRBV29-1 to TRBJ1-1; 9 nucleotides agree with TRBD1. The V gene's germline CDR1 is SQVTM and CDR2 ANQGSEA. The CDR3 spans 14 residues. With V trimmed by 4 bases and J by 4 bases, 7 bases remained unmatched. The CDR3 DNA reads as TGCAGCGTTGTACTTCTACAGGGGGCCACTGAAGCTTTCTTT. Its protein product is CSVVLLQGATEAFF.

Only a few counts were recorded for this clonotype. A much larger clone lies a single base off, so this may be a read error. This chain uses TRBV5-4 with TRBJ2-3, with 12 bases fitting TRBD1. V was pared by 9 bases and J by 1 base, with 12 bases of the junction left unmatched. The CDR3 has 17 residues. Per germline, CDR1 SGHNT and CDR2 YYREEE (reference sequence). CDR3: CAIRPGTGGEGTDTQYF. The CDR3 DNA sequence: TGTGCCATCAGGCCGGGGACAGGGGGCGAGGGCACAGATACGCAGTATTTT. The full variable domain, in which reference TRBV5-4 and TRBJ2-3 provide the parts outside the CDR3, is ETGVTQSPTHLIKTRGQQVTLRCSSQSGHNTVSWYQQALGQGPQFIFQYYREEENGRGNFPPRFSGLQFPNYSSELNVNALELDDSALYLCAIRPGTGGEGTDTQYFGPGTRLTVL.

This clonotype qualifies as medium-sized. This CDR3 reads CASSLGPASSYEQYF. The CDR3 coding sequence is TGCGCCAGCAGCTTAGGACCGGCAAGCTCCTACGAGCAGTACTTC. The chain combines TRBV5-1 with TRBJ2-7; D remains unclear. CDR1 and CDR2 from the germline V gene are SGHRS and YFSETQ. V shed 2 bases and J shed 0 bases, with 12 bases lying between them. The CDR3 length is 15 residues. Full variable domain (missing parts from reference TRBV5-1 and TRBJ2-7): KAGVTQTPRYLIKTRGQQVTLSCSPISGHRSVSWYQQTPGQGLQFLFEYFSETQRNKGNFPGRFSGRQFSNSRSEMNVSTLELGDSALYLCASSLGPASSYEQYFGPGTRLTVT.

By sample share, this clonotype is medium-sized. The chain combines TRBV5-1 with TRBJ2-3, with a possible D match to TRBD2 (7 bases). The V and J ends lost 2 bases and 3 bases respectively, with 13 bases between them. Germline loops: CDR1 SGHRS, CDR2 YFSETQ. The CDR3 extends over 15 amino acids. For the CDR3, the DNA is TGCGCCAGCAGCTTTCAGGCGGGGGCGACAGATACGCAGTATTTT. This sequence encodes CASSFQAGATDTQYF.

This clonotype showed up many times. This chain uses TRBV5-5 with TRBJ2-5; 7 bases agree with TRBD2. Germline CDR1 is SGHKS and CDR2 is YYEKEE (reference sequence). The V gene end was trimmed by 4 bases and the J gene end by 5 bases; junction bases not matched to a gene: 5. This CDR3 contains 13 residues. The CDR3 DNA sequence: TGTGCCAGCAGCGCGGGAGTCAGGGAGACCCAGTACTTC. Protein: CASSAGVRETQYF. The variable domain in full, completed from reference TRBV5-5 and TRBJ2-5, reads DAGVTQSPTHLIKTRGQQVTLRCSPISGHKSVSWYQQVLGQGPQFIFQYYEKEERGRGNFPDRFSARQFPNYSSELNVNALLLGDSALYLCASSAGVRETQYFGPGTRLLVL.

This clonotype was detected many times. The CDR3 reads CASSYSRSPSAGGAADTQYF. The CDR3 nucleotides read TGTGCCAGCAGTTACTCGAGATCCCCCTCGGCCGGGGGGGCCGCGGATACGCAGTATTTT. The chain is built from TRBV6-5 and TRBJ2-3; 8 positions agree with TRBD2. The length of the CDR3 is 20 residues. The J segment lost 6 bases and the V segment lost 0 bases, leaving 20 bases of the junction unmatched. Per the germline V gene, CDR1 is MNHEY and CDR2 is SVGAGI.

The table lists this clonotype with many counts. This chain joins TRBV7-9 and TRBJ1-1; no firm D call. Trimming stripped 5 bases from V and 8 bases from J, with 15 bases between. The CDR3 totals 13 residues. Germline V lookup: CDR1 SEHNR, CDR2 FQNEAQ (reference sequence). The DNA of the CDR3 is TGTGCCAGCAGCATATATCGGACGGGAGAAGCTTTCTTT. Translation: CASSIYRTGEAFF.

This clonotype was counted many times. In DNA form, the CDR3 reads TGCAGTGCTAGAGATCCGGGGGGGGTCGGCAATTCACCCCTCCACTTT. Its translation is CSARDPGGVGNSPLHF. V usage is TRBV20-1 and J usage is TRBJ1-6; maybe TRBD1 (5 bases). The germline V gene has CDR1 DFQATT and CDR2 SNEGSKA (reference sequence). The CDR3 totals 16 residues. Trimming left V 0 bases short and J 7 bases short, with 16 bases between.

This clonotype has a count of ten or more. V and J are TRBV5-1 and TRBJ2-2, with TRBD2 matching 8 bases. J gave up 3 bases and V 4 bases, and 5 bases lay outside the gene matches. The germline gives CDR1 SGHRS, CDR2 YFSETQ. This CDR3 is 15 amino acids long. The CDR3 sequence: CASSHGLAYTGELFF. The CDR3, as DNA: TGCGCCAGCAGCCATGGACTAGCTTACACCGGGGAGCTGTTTTTT.

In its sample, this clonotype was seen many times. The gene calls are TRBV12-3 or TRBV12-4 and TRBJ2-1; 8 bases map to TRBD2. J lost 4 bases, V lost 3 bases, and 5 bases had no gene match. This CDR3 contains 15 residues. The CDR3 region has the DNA TGTGCCAGCAGTTTGCCTAGCGGGTCATACAATGAGCAGTTCTTC. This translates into CASSLPSGSYNEQFF.

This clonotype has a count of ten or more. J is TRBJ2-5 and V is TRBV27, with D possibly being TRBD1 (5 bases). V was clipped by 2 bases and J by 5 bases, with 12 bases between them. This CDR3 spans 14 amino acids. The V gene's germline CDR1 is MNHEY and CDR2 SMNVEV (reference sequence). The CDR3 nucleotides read TGTGCCAGCAGTTTACAGGGTATCTCGGAGACCCAGTACTTC. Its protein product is CASSLQGISETQYF.

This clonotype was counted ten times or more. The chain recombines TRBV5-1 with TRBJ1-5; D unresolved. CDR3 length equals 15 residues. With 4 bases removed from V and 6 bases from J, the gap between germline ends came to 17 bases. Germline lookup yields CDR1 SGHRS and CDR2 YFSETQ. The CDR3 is CASSPSVSYGQPQHF. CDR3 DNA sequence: TGCGCCAGCAGCCCCTCCGTCTCTTACGGTCAGCCCCAGCATTTT.

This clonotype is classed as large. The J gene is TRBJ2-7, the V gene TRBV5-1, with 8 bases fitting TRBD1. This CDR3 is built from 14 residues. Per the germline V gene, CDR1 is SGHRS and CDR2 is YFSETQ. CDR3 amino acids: CASSLTSGTGTLFV. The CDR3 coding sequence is TGCGCCAGCAGCTTGACCTCCGGGACAGGCACATTGTTCGTC.

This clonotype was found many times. The CDR3 spells CASSSGGNDYNEQFF. For the CDR3, the DNA is TGTGCCAGCAGTTCCGGGGGGAATGACTACAATGAGCAGTTCTTC. The chain carries TRBV28 and TRBJ2-1; 7 bases agree with TRBD2. V trimming: 4 bases; J trimming: 3 bases; junction bases outside the gene matches: 6. The germline gives CDR1 MDHEN, CDR2 SYDVKM. The CDR3 is made up of 15 amino acids.

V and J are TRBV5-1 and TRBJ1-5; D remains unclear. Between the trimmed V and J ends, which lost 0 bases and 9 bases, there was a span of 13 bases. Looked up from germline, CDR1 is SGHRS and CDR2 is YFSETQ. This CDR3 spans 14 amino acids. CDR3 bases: TGCGCCAGCAGCTTGGCCAGTGGTGGACTGCCCCAGCATTTT. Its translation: CASSLASGGLPQHF.

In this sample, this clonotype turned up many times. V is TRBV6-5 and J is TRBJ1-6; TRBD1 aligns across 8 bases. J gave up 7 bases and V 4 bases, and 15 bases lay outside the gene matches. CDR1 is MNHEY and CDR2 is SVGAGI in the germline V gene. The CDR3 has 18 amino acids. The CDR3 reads CASSSRPGGLGQNSPLHF. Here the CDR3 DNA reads TGTGCCAGCAGTTCTCGCCCAGGGGGCTTAGGGCAAAATTCACCCCTCCACTTT.

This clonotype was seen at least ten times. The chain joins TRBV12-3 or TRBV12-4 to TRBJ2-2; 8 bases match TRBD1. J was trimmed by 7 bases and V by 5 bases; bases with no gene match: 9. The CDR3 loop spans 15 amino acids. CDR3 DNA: TGTGCCAGCAGTACAGGACAGGGAGGAATCGGGGAGCTGTTTTTT. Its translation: CASSTGQGGIGELFF.

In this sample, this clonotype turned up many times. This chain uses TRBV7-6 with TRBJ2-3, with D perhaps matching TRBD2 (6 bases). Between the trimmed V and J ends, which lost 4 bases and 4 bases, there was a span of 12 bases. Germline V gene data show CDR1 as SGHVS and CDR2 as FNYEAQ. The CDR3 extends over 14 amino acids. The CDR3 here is CASSSGTPSDTQYF. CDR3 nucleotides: TGTGCCAGCAGCTCCGGGACTCCTTCAGATACGCAGTATTTT. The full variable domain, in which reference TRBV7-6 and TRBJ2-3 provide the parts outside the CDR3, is GAGVSQSPRYKVTKRGQDVALRCDPISGHVSLYWYRQALGQGPEFLTYFNYEAQQDKSGLPNDRFSAERPEGSISTLTIQRTEQRDSAMYRCASSSGTPSDTQYFGPGTRLTVL.

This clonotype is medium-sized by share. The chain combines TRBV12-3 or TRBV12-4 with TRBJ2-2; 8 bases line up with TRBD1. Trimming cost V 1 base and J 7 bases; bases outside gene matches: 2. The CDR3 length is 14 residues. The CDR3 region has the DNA TGTGCCAGCAGTTTAGGACAGGGGAGCGGGGAGCTGTTTTTT. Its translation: CASSLGQGSGELFF.

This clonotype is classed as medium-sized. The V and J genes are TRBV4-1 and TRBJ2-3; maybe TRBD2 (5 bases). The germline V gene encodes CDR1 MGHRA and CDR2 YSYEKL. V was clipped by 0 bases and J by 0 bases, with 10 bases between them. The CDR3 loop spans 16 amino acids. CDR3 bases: TGCGCCAGCAGCCAAGATCGGCTAGCTAGCACAGATACGCAGTATTTT. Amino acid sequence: CASSQDRLASTDTQYF.

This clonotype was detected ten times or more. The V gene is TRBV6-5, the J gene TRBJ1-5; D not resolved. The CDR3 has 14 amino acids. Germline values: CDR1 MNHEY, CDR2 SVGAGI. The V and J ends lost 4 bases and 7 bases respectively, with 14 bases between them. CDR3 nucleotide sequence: TGTGCCAGCAGTTCCACATTGGGCGAGCAGCCCCAGCATTTT. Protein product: CASSSTLGEQPQHF.

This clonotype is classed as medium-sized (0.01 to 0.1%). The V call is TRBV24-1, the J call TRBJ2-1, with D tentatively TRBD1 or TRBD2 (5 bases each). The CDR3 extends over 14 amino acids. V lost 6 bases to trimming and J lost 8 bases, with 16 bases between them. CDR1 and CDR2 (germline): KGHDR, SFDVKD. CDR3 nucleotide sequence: TGTGCCACCAGTTCGGCAGGGACGGTCGATGAGCAGTTCTTC. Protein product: CATSSAGTVDEQFF.

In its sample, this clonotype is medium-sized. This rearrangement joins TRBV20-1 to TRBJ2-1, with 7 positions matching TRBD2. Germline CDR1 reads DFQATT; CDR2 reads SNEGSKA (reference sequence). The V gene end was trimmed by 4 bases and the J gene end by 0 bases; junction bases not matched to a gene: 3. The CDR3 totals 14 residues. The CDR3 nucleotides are TGCAGTGCTACAGCGGGGAGCTCCTACAATGAGCAGTTCTTC. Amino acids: CSATAGSSYNEQFF.

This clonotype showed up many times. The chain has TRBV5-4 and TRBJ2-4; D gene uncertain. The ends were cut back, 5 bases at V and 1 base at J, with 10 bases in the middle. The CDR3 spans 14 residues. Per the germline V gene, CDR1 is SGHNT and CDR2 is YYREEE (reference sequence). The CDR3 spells CASSLDVAKNIQYF. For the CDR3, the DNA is TGTGCCAGCAGTCTTGACGTGGCCAAAAACATTCAGTACTTC. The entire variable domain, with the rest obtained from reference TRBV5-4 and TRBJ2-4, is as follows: ETGVTQSPTHLIKTRGQQVTLRCSSQSGHNTVSWYQQALGQGPQFIFQYYREEENGRGNFPPRFSGLQFPNYSSELNVNALELDDSALYLCASSLDVAKNIQYFGAGTRLSVL.

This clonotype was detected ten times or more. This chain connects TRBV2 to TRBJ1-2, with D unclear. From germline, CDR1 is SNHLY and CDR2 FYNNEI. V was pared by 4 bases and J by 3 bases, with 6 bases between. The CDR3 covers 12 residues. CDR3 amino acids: CASSAGDYGYTF. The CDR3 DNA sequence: TGTGCCAGCAGTGCCGGGGACTATGGCTACACCTTC.